These T cell receptor beta chains were read from a single sample in a study of blood T cell repertoires in COVID-19. Sequenced by immunoSEQ multiplex PCR; TCRdb stores in-frame clones only, minus some. The sample carries 330,000 or so clones, 87% recorded once. The material sequenced was peripheral blood. The receptors were sampled from a young man with COVID-19, enrolled during active disease. CDR3s include the opening cysteine and the closing phenylalanine or tryptophan. A D gene is named only where the DNA matches it firmly. For some rows the clone size is stated as once, few or many, or as a class when expanded; others skip it.

cdr3_length: 13; j_call: TRBJ2-3; d_call: -; clone_size: -; v_call: TRBV28; cdr3_aa: CASTRDLTDTQYF; cdr3_nt: TGTGCCAGCACGCGGGACCTCACAGATACGCAGTATTTT
cdr3_length: 15; j_call: TRBJ2-1; d_call: TRBD2; clone_size: -; v_call: TRBV19; cdr3_aa: CASSAIGGTYNEQFF; cdr3_nt: TGTGCCAGTAGTGCGATCGGGGGGACTTACAATGAGCAGTTCTTC
cdr3_length: 15; j_call: TRBJ1-2; d_call: TRBD1; clone_size: -; v_call: TRBV9; cdr3_aa: CASTLGTGGLYGYTF; cdr3_nt: TGTGCCAGCACCCTGGGAACAGGGGGACTTTATGGCTACACCTTC
cdr3_length: 14; j_call: TRBJ2-3; d_call: -; clone_size: -; v_call: TRBV28; cdr3_aa: CASSFSGSTDTQYF; cdr3_nt: TGTGCCAGCAGTTTTAGCGGTAGCACAGATACGCAGTATTTT
cdr3_length: 16; j_call: TRBJ2-5; d_call: TRBD2; clone_size: -; v_call: TRBV5-1; cdr3_aa: CASSLIAGGGRETQYF; cdr3_nt: TGCGCCAGCAGCCTGATAGCGGGGGGTGGCAGGGAGACCCAGTACTTC
cdr3_length: 17; j_call: TRBJ1-5; d_call: -; clone_size: -; v_call: TRBV5-1; cdr3_aa: CASSLVPIQFSNQPQHF; cdr3_nt: TGCGCCAGCAGCTTGGTACCCATACAGTTCAGCAATCAGCCCCAGCATTTT
cdr3_length: 12; j_call: TRBJ1-5; d_call: -; clone_size: -; v_call: TRBV19; cdr3_aa: CASSIANQPQHF; cdr3_nt: TGTGCCAGTAGTATAGCTAACCAGCCCCAGCATTTT
cdr3_length: 16; j_call: TRBJ2-3; d_call: -; clone_size: -; v_call: TRBV28; cdr3_aa: CASRFNRVWYTDTQYF; cdr3_nt: TGTGCCAGCAGATTTAACAGGGTTTGGTACACAGATACGCAGTATTTT
cdr3_length: 16; j_call: TRBJ2-1; d_call: TRBD2; clone_size: -; v_call: TRBV18; cdr3_aa: CASSPPKLAGVNEQFF; cdr3_nt: TGTGCCAGCTCACCACCAAAACTAGCGGGAGTCAATGAGCAGTTCTTC
cdr3_length: 18; j_call: TRBJ2-1; d_call: -; clone_size: -; v_call: TRBV6-2/TRBV6-3; cdr3_aa: CASSYSPDSQSSYNEQFF; cdr3_nt: TGTGCCAGCAGTTACTCGCCGGACTCACAGAGCTCCTACAATGAGCAGTTCTTC
cdr3_length: 16; j_call: TRBJ2-1; d_call: TRBD2; clone_size: -; v_call: TRBV19; cdr3_aa: CASSQGLAVPYNEQFF; cdr3_nt: TGTGCCAGTAGCCAGGGACTAGCGGTCCCTTACAATGAGCAGTTCTTC
cdr3_length: 16; j_call: TRBJ2-7; d_call: TRBD1; clone_size: -; v_call: TRBV6-5; cdr3_aa: CASSYSSDRGFYEQYF; cdr3_nt: TGTGCCAGCAGTTACTCCTCCGACAGGGGGTTCTACGAGCAGTACTTC
cdr3_length: 15; j_call: TRBJ2-1; d_call: TRBD1; clone_size: -; v_call: TRBV9; cdr3_aa: CASSVERGRGNEQFF; cdr3_nt: TGTGCCAGCAGCGTAGAAAGGGGGCGAGGCAATGAGCAGTTCTTC
cdr3_length: 17; j_call: TRBJ2-3; d_call: -; clone_size: once; v_call: TRBV15; cdr3_aa: CATSRDIAGPSTDTQYF; cdr3_nt: TGTGCCACCAGCAGAGATATCGCAGGCCCTAGCACAGATACGCAGTATTTT
cdr3_length: 15; j_call: TRBJ1-4; d_call: -; clone_size: -; v_call: TRBV7-8; cdr3_aa: CASSLSPELWKKLFF; cdr3_nt: TGTGCCAGCAGCTTAAGTCCGGAGTTGTGGAAAAAACTGTTTTTT
cdr3_length: 14; j_call: TRBJ2-3; d_call: TRBD1; clone_size: -; v_call: TRBV5-6; cdr3_aa: CASSAGTGADTQYF; cdr3_nt: TGTGCCAGCAGCGCCGGGACAGGGGCAGATACGCAGTATTTT
cdr3_length: 14; j_call: TRBJ1-1; d_call: TRBD1; clone_size: -; v_call: TRBV19; cdr3_aa: CASSRGDRHTEAFF; cdr3_nt: TGTGCCAGTTCCAGGGGGGACAGGCACACTGAAGCTTTCTTT
cdr3_length: 13; j_call: TRBJ2-5; d_call: -; clone_size: -; v_call: TRBV24-1; cdr3_aa: CATGAPGLETQYF; cdr3_nt: TGTGCCACCGGGGCTCCTGGATTAGAGACCCAGTACTTC
cdr3_length: 18; j_call: TRBJ2-3; d_call: TRBD2; clone_size: -; v_call: TRBV5-3; cdr3_aa: CARSWHPGLAEGADTQYF; cdr3_nt: TGTGCCAGAAGCTGGCATCCGGGACTAGCGGAGGGGGCAGATACGCAGTATTTT
cdr3_length: 15; j_call: TRBJ2-1; d_call: TRBD2; clone_size: -; v_call: TRBV20-1; cdr3_aa: CSASGAGGPYNEQFF; cdr3_nt: TGCAGTGCTAGTGGCGCGGGAGGGCCGTACAATGAGCAGTTCTTC
cdr3_length: 16; j_call: TRBJ1-5; d_call: TRBD1; clone_size: -; v_call: TRBV19; cdr3_aa: CASSIRGTGGNQPQHF; cdr3_nt: TGTGCCAGTAGTATAAGAGGCACAGGGGGCAATCAGCCCCAGCATTTT
cdr3_length: 14; j_call: TRBJ1-6; d_call: -; clone_size: -; v_call: TRBV6-5; cdr3_aa: CASSYSRGGSPLHF; cdr3_nt: TGTGCCAGCAGTTACTCGCGGGGCGGTTCACCCCTCCACTTT
cdr3_length: 12; j_call: TRBJ1-1; d_call: -; clone_size: -; v_call: TRBV30; cdr3_aa: CAWSGGNTEAFF; cdr3_nt: TGTGCCTGGAGTGGCGGGAACACTGAAGCTTTCTTT
cdr3_length: 15; j_call: TRBJ2-7; d_call: TRBD1; clone_size: -; v_call: TRBV6-1; cdr3_aa: CASSERDRGPYEQYF; cdr3_nt: TGTGCCAGCAGTGAAAGGGACAGGGGACCGTACGAGCAGTACTTC
cdr3_length: 15; j_call: TRBJ2-1; d_call: -; clone_size: -; v_call: TRBV6-1; cdr3_aa: CASSEWGEQYNEQFF; cdr3_nt: TGTGCCAGCAGTGAATGGGGAGAACAGTACAATGAGCAGTTCTTC
cdr3_length: 16; j_call: TRBJ2-1; d_call: TRBD1; clone_size: -; v_call: TRBV6-5; cdr3_aa: CASSYRRDRGRNEQFF; cdr3_nt: TGTGCCAGCAGTTACCGCCGGGACAGGGGGCGGAATGAGCAGTTCTTC
cdr3_length: 15; j_call: TRBJ2-1; d_call: TRBD1; clone_size: few; v_call: TRBV6-5; cdr3_aa: CASSIRQGAYNEQFF; cdr3_nt: TGTGCCAGCAGTATCCGACAGGGGGCCTACAATGAGCAGTTCTTC
cdr3_length: 16; j_call: TRBJ2-3; d_call: -; clone_size: -; v_call: TRBV28; cdr3_aa: CASSLGGAGWADTQYF; cdr3_nt: TGTGCCAGCAGTTTAGGTGGGGCAGGGTGGGCGGATACGCAGTATTTT
cdr3_length: 11; j_call: TRBJ2-3; d_call: TRBD2; clone_size: -; v_call: TRBV7-3; cdr3_aa: CARNIAGGQYF; cdr3_nt: TGTGCCAGAAACATAGCGGGGGGGCAGTATTTT
cdr3_length: 11; j_call: TRBJ2-7; d_call: -; clone_size: -; v_call: TRBV28; cdr3_aa: CGATDSYEQYF; cdr3_nt: TGTGGGGCCACCGACTCCTACGAGCAGTACTTC
cdr3_length: 15; j_call: TRBJ1-1; d_call: -; clone_size: -; v_call: TRBV7-3; cdr3_aa: CASSLLGQRNTEAFF; cdr3_nt: TGTGCCAGCAGCTTACTAGGACAGAGGAACACTGAAGCTTTCTTT
cdr3_length: 15; j_call: TRBJ1-2; d_call: -; clone_size: -; v_call: TRBV6-5; cdr3_aa: CASSYDRGILSGYTF; cdr3_nt: TGTGCCAGCAGTTACGATCGGGGGATTTTAAGTGGCTACACCTTC
cdr3_length: 15; j_call: TRBJ2-1; d_call: TRBD1; clone_size: once; v_call: TRBV29-1; cdr3_aa: CSVEGDRSSYNEQFF; cdr3_nt: TGCAGCGTTGAGGGGGACAGAAGCTCCTACAATGAGCAGTTCTTC
cdr3_length: 13; j_call: TRBJ1-4; d_call: -; clone_size: many; v_call: TRBV27; cdr3_aa: CASTPRANEKLFF; cdr3_nt: TGTGCCAGCACCCCCAGGGCTAATGAAAAACTGTTTTTT
cdr3_length: 14; j_call: TRBJ2-3; d_call: TRBD2; clone_size: -; v_call: TRBV19; cdr3_aa: CASQVGGSTDTQYF; cdr3_nt: TGTGCCTCCCAGGTCGGGGGGAGCACAGATACGCAGTATTTT
cdr3_length: 15; j_call: TRBJ1-2; d_call: TRBD1; clone_size: once; v_call: TRBV19; cdr3_aa: CASSLTGGAGNGYTF; cdr3_nt: TGTGCCAGTAGTCTGACAGGGGGCGCAGGTAATGGCTACACCTTC
cdr3_length: 12; j_call: TRBJ1-1; d_call: TRBD1; clone_size: -; v_call: TRBV12-5; cdr3_aa: CASGAGQGEAFF; cdr3_nt: TGTGCTAGTGGGGCGGGACAGGGCGAAGCTTTCTTT
cdr3_length: 16; j_call: TRBJ1-5; d_call: -; clone_size: -; v_call: TRBV28; cdr3_aa: CASISTGTLSNQPQHF; cdr3_nt: TGTGCCAGCATTTCGACCGGGACATTAAGCAATCAGCCCCAGCATTTT
cdr3_length: 16; j_call: TRBJ2-2; d_call: -; clone_size: -; v_call: TRBV7-2; cdr3_aa: CASSFSGALNTGELFF; cdr3_nt: TGTGCCAGCAGCTTTTCAGGCGCCCTGAACACCGGGGAGCTGTTTTTT
cdr3_length: 15; j_call: TRBJ1-2; d_call: TRBD1; clone_size: -; v_call: TRBV6-5; cdr3_aa: CASCSWTGVSYGYTF; cdr3_nt: TGTGCCAGCTGCTCCTGGACAGGGGTCTCCTATGGCTACACCTTC
cdr3_length: 11; j_call: TRBJ2-2; d_call: -; clone_size: -; v_call: TRBV20-1; cdr3_aa: CSASITGELFF; cdr3_nt: TGCAGTGCTAGCATCACCGGGGAGCTGTTTTTT
cdr3_length: 16; j_call: TRBJ2-7; d_call: TRBD1; clone_size: -; v_call: TRBV27; cdr3_aa: CASSPLRTGFFYEQYF; cdr3_nt: TGTGCCAGCAGTCCGCTTCGGACAGGTTTCTTCTACGAGCAGTACTTC
cdr3_length: 14; j_call: TRBJ1-5; d_call: -; clone_size: once; v_call: TRBV29-1; cdr3_aa: CSPKGGDNNQPQHF; cdr3_nt: TGCAGCCCCAAGGGGGGGGACAACAATCAGCCCCAGCATTTT
cdr3_length: 12; j_call: TRBJ1-1; d_call: -; clone_size: -; v_call: TRBV6-5; cdr3_aa: CASRDRGTEAFF; cdr3_nt: TGTGCCAGCAGAGATAGAGGCACTGAAGCTTTCTTT
cdr3_length: 14; j_call: TRBJ2-3; d_call: TRBD2; clone_size: -; v_call: TRBV2; cdr3_aa: CASTLAGWADTQYF; cdr3_nt: TGTGCCAGCACTCTAGCGGGATGGGCAGATACGCAGTATTTT
cdr3_length: 17; j_call: TRBJ2-6; d_call: TRBD1; clone_size: -; v_call: TRBV19; cdr3_aa: CATQGADAPYGANVLTF; cdr3_nt: TGTGCCACCCAGGGGGCCGACGCTCCGTACGGGGCCAACGTCCTGACTTTC
cdr3_length: 17; j_call: TRBJ2-1; d_call: TRBD2; clone_size: -; v_call: TRBV5-1; cdr3_aa: CASSSLILAGRRNEQFF; cdr3_nt: TGCGCCAGCAGCTCCCTCATTCTAGCGGGAAGGAGAAATGAGCAGTTCTTC
cdr3_length: 15; j_call: TRBJ2-5; d_call: TRBD1; clone_size: -; v_call: TRBV5-1; cdr3_aa: CASSKGQGVGETQYF; cdr3_nt: TGCGCCAGCAGCAAGGGACAGGGTGTTGGAGAGACCCAGTACTTC
cdr3_length: 15; j_call: TRBJ2-7; d_call: TRBD1; clone_size: -; v_call: TRBV28; cdr3_aa: CASATPGQGSYEQYF; cdr3_nt: TGTGCCAGTGCAACTCCGGGACAGGGATCCTACGAGCAGTACTTC
cdr3_length: 16; j_call: TRBJ2-2; d_call: TRBD1; clone_size: -; v_call: TRBV29-1; cdr3_aa: CSVQTWGQGVTGELFF; cdr3_nt: TGCAGCGTCCAAACGTGGGGACAGGGTGTCACCGGGGAGCTGTTTTTT